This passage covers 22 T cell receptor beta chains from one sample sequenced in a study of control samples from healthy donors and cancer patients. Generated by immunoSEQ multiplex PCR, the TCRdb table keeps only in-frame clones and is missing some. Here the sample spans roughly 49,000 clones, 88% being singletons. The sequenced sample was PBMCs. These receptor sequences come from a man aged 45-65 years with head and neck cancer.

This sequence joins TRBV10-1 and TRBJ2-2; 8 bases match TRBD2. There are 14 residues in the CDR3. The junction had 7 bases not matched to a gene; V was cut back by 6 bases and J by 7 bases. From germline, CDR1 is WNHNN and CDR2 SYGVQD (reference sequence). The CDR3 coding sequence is TGCGCCAGCAGCCCGGGGGGGGACGGCGGGGAGCTGTTTTTT. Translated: CASSPGGDGGELFF.

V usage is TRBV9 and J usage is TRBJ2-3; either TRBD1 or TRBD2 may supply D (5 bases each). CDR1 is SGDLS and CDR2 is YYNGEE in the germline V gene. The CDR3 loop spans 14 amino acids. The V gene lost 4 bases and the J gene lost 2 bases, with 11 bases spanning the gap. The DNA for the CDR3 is TGTGCCAGCAGCCTAGGGACCCTCACAGATACGCAGTATTTT. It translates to CASSLGTLTDTQYF.

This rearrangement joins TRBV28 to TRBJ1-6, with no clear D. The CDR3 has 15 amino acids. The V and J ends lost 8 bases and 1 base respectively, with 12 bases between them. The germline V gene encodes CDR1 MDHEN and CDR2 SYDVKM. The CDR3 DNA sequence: TGTGCCAGCTCCCGCGACGGTTCCTATAATTCACCCCTCCACTTT. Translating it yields CASSRDGSYNSPLHF.

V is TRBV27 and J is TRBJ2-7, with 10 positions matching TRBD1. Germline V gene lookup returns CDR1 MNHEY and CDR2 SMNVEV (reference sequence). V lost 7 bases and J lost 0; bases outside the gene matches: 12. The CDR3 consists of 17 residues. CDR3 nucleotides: TGTGCCAGCAAATTAAGGGGTGGGACAGGGGACTCCTACGAGCAGTACTTC. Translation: CASKLRGGTGDSYEQYF.

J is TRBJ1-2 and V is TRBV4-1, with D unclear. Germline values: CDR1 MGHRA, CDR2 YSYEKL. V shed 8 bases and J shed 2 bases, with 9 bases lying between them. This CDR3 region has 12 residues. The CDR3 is CASLGLNYGYTF. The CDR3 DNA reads TGCGCCAGCCTGGGATTGAACTATGGCTACACCTTC.

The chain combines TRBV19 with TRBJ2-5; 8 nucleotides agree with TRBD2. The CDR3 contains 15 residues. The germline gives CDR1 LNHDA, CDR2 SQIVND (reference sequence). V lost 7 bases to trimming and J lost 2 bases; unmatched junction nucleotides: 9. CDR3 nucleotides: TGTGCCAGTATGGAGAGCGGGAGTATACAAGAGACCCAGTACTTC. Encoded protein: CASMESGSIQETQYF.

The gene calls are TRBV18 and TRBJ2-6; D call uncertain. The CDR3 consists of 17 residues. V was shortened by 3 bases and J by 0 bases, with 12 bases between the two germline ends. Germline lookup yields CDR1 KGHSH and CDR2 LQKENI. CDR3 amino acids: CASSPPRGSSGANVLTF. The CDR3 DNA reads TGTGCCAGCTCACCTCCCCGAGGCTCCTCTGGGGCCAACGTCCTGACTTTC.

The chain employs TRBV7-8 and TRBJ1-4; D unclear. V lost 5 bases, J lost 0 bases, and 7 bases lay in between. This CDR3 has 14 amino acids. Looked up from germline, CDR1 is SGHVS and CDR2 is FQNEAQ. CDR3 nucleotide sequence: TGTGCCAGCAGCCATCCATCAACTAATGAAAAACTGTTTTTT. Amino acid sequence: CASSHPSTNEKLFF.

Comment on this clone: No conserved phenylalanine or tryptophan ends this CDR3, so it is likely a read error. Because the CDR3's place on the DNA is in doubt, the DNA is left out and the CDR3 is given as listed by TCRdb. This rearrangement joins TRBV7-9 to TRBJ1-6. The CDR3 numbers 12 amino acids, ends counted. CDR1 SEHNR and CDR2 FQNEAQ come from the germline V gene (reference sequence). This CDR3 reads CASSLGGGPLRI.

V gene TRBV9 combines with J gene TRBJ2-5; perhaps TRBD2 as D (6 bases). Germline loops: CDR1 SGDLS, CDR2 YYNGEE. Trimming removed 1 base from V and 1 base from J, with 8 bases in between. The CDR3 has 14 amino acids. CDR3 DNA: TGTGCCAGCAGCGTACAGGGACTCCAAGAGACCCAGTACTTC. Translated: CASSVQGLQETQYF. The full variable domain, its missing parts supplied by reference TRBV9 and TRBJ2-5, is DSGVTQTPKHLITATGQRVTLRCSPRSGDLSVYWYQQSLDQGLQFLIQYYNGEERAKGNILERFSAQQFPDLHSELNLSSLELGDSALYFCASSVQGLQETQYFGPGTRLLVL.

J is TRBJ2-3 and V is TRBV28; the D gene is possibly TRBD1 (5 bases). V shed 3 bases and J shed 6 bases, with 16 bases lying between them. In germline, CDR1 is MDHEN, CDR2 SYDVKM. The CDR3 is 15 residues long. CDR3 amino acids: CASSFVGAGDDTQYF. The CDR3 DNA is TGTGCCAGCAGTTTCGTAGGGGCAGGCGACGATACGCAGTATTTT.

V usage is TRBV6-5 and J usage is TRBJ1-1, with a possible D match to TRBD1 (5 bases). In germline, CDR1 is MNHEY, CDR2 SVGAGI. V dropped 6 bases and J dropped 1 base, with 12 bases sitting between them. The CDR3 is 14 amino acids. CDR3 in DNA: TGTGCCAGCAGCCCCGCCAGGGCGAACACTGAAGCTTTCTTT. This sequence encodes CASSPARANTEAFF.

The CDR3 loop reads CASTLPGQGNGYTF. The CDR3 coding sequence is TGTGCCAGCACACTACCCGGACAGGGGAATGGCTACACCTTC. The chain is built from TRBV28 and TRBJ1-2, with 9 bases that match TRBD1. CDR1 MDHEN and CDR2 SYDVKM come from the germline V gene. The CDR3 has 14 residues. With 7 bases clipped from V and 6 bases from J, the junction kept 9 bases outside the gene matches.

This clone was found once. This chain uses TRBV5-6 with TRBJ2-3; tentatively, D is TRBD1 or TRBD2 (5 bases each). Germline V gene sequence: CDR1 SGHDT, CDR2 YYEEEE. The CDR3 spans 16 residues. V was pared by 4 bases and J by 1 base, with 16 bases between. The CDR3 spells CASSPGPPSRTDTQYF. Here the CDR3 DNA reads TGTGCCAGCAGCCCGGGACCTCCTTCCCGCACAGATACGCAGTATTTT.

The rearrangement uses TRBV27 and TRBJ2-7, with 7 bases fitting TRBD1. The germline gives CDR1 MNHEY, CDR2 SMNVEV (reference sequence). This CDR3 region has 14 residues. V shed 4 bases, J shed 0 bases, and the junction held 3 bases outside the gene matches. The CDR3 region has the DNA TGTGCCAGCAGTTGGGACAGCCTCTCCTACGAGCAGTACTTC. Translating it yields CASSWDSLSYEQYF.

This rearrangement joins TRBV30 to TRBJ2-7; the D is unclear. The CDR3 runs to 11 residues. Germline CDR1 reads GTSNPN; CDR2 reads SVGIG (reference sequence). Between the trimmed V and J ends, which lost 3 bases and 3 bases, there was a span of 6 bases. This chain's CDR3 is CAWRANYEQYF. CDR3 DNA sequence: TGTGCCTGGAGGGCCAACTACGAGCAGTACTTC.

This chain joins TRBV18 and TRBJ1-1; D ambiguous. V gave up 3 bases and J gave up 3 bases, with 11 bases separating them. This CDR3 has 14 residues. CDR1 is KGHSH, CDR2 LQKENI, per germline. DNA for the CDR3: TGTGCCAGCTCACCCGGTCCCGGGGACACTGAAGCTTTCTTT. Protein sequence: CASSPGPGDTEAFF.

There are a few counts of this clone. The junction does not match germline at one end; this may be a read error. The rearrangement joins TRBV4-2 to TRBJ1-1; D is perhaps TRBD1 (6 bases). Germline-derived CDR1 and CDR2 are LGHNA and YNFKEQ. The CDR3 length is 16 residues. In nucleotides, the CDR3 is TGTGCCAGCAGCCAAGATCCGGGAACAGGGAACTCTGAAGCTTTCTTT. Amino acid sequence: CASSQDPGTGNSEAFF.

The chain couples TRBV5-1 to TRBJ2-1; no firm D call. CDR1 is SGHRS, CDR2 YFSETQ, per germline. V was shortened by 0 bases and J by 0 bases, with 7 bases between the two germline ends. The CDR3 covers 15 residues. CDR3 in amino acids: CASSLGPLSYNEQFF. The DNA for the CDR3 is TGCGCCAGCAGCTTGGGTCCTCTCTCCTACAATGAGCAGTTCTTC.

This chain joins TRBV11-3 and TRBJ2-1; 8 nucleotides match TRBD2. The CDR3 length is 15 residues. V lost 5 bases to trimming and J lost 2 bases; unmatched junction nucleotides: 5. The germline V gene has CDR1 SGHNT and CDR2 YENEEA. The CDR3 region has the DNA TGTGCCAGCAGCCTTTCGGGGGGGGCCTACAATGAGCAGTTCTTC. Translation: CASSLSGGAYNEQFF.

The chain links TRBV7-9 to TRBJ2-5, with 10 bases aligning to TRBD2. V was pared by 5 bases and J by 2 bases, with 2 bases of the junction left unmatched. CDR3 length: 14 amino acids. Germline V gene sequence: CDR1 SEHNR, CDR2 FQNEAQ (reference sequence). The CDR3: CASSLLAGQETQYF. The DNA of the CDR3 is TGTGCCAGCAGCCTACTAGCGGGACAAGAGACCCAGTACTTC.

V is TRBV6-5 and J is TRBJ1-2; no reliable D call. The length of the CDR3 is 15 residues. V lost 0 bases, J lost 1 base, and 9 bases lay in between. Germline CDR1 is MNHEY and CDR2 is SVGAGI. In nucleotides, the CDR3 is TGTGCCAGCAGTTACTCTGGCAAGGATAACTATGGCTACACCTTC. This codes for CASSYSGKDNYGYTF.